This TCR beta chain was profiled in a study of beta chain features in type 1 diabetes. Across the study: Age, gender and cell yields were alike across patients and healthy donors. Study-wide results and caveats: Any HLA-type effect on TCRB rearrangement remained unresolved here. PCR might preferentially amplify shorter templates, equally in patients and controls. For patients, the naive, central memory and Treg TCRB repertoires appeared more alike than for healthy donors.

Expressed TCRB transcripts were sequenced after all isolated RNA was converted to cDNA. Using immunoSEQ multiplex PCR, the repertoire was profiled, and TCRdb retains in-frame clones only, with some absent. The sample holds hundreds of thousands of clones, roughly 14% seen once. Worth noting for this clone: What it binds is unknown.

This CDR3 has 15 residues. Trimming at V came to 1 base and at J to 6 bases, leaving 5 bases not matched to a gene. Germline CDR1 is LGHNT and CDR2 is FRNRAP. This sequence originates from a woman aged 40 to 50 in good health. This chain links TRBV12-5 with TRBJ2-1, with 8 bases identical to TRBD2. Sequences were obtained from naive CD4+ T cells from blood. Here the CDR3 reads CASGLAGGPRNEQFF. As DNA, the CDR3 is TGTGCTAGTGGTTTGGCGGGGGGGCCCCGCAATGAGCAGTTCTTC.